A selection of T cell receptor beta chains follows, all from one sample in a study of T cell changes during pregnancy in multiple sclerosis. Sequenced by immunoSEQ multiplex PCR; TCRdb stores in-frame clones only, minus some. The top ten hold roughly a tenth of the sample, which has fewer than 40,000 clones, about 91% seen once. The sequenced sample was CD8+ T cells from peripheral blood mononuclear cells, obtained in the second trimester of pregnancy. These receptor sequences come from a female donor with multiple sclerosis, enrolled in a pregnancy study. Each CDR3 is given with its conserved first and last residue. Fields, in order: J gene, clone size, D gene, V gene, CDR3 DNA, CDR3 protein. A D gene is named only where the DNA matches it firmly. Some rows have no size entry. The others give once, few or many, or a class for an expanded clone.

TRBJ2-1,once,TRBD2,TRBV5-1,TGCGCCAGCAGCTTGGCCGGGGCGGGGGACAATGAGCAGTTCTTC,CASSLAGAGDNEQFF
TRBJ1-2,-,-,TRBV9,TGTGCCAGCAGCCCCGGGGGGCCTAACTATGGCTACACCTTC,CASSPGGPNYGYTF
TRBJ1-5,-,TRBD1,TRBV2,TGTGCCATTGGGACAGCTTATCAGCCCCAGCATTTT,CAIGTAYQPQHF
TRBJ2-1,-,-,TRBV6-1,TGTGCCAGCATGCAGGGAAGTAATGAGCAGTTCTTC,CASMQGSNEQFF
TRBJ2-7,few,-,TRBV30,TGTGCCTGGAGAGCTAGCGAGAGCTCCTACGAGCAGTACTTC,CAWRASESSYEQYF
TRBJ1-5,few,-,TRBV27,TGTGCCAGCAGTTCCTATAGCAATCAGCCCCAGCATTTT,CASSSYSNQPQHF
TRBJ2-7,-,TRBD1,TRBV4-1,TGCGCCAGCAGCCAATTGGACAGGGGGAACGAGCAGTACTTC,CASSQLDRGNEQYF
TRBJ2-7,-,TRBD2,TRBV5-4,TGTGCCAGCAGCCCAAGACCGGGACTAGCGGGAGAGGGGCACGAGCAGTACTTC,CASSPRPGLAGEGHEQYF
TRBJ1-5,-,TRBD1,TRBV6-4,TGTGCCAGCAGTGACGCGACGACAGGGGACAATCAGCCCCAGCATTTT,CASSDATTGDNQPQHF
TRBJ2-2,-,-,TRBV9,TGTGCCAGCAGCGTAGGTTGGGGCTCTGGTACCGGGGAGCTGTTTTTT,CASSVGWGSGTGELFF
TRBJ2-2,-,-,TRBV28,TGTGCCAGCAGCCAACTTACTCCCGAGCTGTTTTTT,CASSQLTPELFF
TRBJ2-7,-,-,TRBV19,TGTGCCAGTAGTATATCACTATCGGGCGAGCAGTACTTC,CASSISLSGEQYF
TRBJ2-5,medium-sized,-,TRBV9,TGTGCCAGCAGCGGGGACACGAGGGGGTCAGAGACCCAGTACTTC,CASSGDTRGSETQYF
TRBJ2-3,-,-,TRBV7-3,TGTGCCAGCAGTCCGACTGGGGCCGCGGCAGATACGCAGTATTTT,CASSPTGAAADTQYF
TRBJ2-2,few,TRBD2,TRBV7-9,TGTGCCAGCAGCTTGTCTAGCGGGAGTCAAACCGGGGAGCTGTTTTTT,CASSLSSGSQTGELFF
TRBJ1-1,once,TRBD1,TRBV13,TGTGCCAGCAGCTTTCCGACAGGGTTGAACACTGAAGCTTTCTTT,CASSFPTGLNTEAFF
TRBJ1-5,-,-,TRBV6-5,TGTGCCAGCAGTTTACAGGAGAATCAGCCCCAGCATTTT,CASSLQENQPQHF
TRBJ2-1,once,TRBD2,TRBV13,TGTGCCAGCAGCCTCTGGTTAGGACTAGCGGAAAATGAGCAGTTCTTC,CASSLWLGLAENEQFF
TRBJ2-3,-,TRBD2,TRBV5-1,TGCGCCAGCAGCTTGTGGGCGGGAGGGCGGAATACGCAGTATTTT,CASSLWAGGRNTQYF
TRBJ2-2,-,-,TRBV6-5,TGTGCCAGCCACAAGAACACCGGGGAGCTGTTTTTT,CASHKNTGELFF
TRBJ2-3,-,TRBD1,TRBV28,TGTGCCAGCAGTTTTTTTCTCCGGGACAGGCGTTCAGATACGCAGTATTTT,CASSFFLRDRRSDTQYF
TRBJ2-7,-,TRBD2,TRBV27,TGTGCCAGCAGACCTTGGACTAGCGCTGCCTACGAGCAGTACTTC,CASRPWTSAAYEQYF
TRBJ1-2,-,-,TRBV5-6,TGTGCCAGCAGCTTGGGCGGGGGCGCTAACTATGGCTACACCTTC,CASSLGGGANYGYTF
TRBJ1-5,medium-sized,TRBD1,TRBV28,TGTGCCAGCAGTGTATCGGGACAGGGGGCGGGGCAGCCCCAGCATTTT,CASSVSGQGAGQPQHF
TRBJ2-2,-,-,TRBV19,TGTGCCAGTAGTATTAGTGGCACCGGGGAGCTGTTTTTT,CASSISGTGELFF